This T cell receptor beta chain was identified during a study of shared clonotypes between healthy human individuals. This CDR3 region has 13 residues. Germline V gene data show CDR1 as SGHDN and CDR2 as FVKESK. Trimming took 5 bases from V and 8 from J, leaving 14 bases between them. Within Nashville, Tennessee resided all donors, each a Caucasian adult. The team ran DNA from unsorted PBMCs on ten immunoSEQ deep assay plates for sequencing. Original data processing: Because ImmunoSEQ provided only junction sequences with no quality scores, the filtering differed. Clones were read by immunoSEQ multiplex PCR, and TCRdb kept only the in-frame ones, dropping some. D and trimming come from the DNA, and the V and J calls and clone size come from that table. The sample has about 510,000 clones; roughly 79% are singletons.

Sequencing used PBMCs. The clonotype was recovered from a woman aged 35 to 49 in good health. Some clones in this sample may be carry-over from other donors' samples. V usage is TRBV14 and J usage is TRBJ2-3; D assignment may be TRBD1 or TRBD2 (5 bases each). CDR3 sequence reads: CASSYRGAGTQYF. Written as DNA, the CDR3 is TGTGCCAGCAGCTACCGGGGCGCGGGTACGCAGTATTTT.